Listed below are T cell receptor beta chains from one sample, sequenced in a study of Ad26.COV2.S vaccination and SARS-CoV-2 variants. Using immunoSEQ multiplex PCR, the repertoire was profiled, and TCRdb retains in-frame clones only, with some absent. This sample has 350,000 to 450,000 clones; roughly 94% occur once, and the top ten carry 3.9%. The sample here was peripheral blood, taken after recovery from COVID-19. The receptors shown here come from a human donor who had recovered from COVID-19. Both conserved end residues are part of each CDR3. A D gene is named only where the DNA matches it firmly. Part of the rows lack a size; the others show once, few, many or a class for expanded clones.

abundance	j_gene	d_gene	v_gene	CDR3nt	CDR3aa
.	TRBJ1-1	TRBD1	TRBV20-1	TGCAGTGCTAGTGGGGGACAGGGATCGAACACTGAAGCTTTCTTT	CSASGGQGSNTEAFF
once	TRBJ1-1	.	TRBV5-8	TGTGCCAGCAGCTCGCTTTGGGCGCCCTACGAAGCTTTCTTT	CASSSLWAPYEAFF
.	TRBJ2-7	TRBD1	TRBV6-5	TGTGCCAGCAGTTACTCGGGACAGGGCCCCTACGAGCAGTACTTC	CASSYSGQGPYEQYF
.	TRBJ2-3	TRBD2	TRBV10-2	TGCGCCAGCAGTGGGGGAGCGGGGGGCCCACCAGATACGCAGTATTTT	CASSGGAGGPPDTQYF
once	TRBJ1-5	.	TRBV13	TGTGCCAGCAGGGCCCCGGGGGCGCGGAGTCAGCCCCAGCATTTT	CASRAPGARSQPQHF
.	TRBJ2-1	.	TRBV12-5	TGTGCTAGTGGTTTGGTCAGGGGGGAAAATGAGCAGTTCTTC	CASGLVRGENEQFF
.	TRBJ2-7	.	TRBV4-1	TGCGCCAGCAGCCAGGGTTCGGCCAGCTCCTACGAGCAGTACTTC	CASSQGSASSYEQYF
.	TRBJ2-5	.	TRBV5-1	TGCGCCAGCAGCCTCGACTCTAGAAGGGAGACCCAGTACTTC	CASSLDSRRETQYF
.	TRBJ2-5	TRBD2	TRBV11-2	TGTGCCAGCAGCTTGATCGGGGGGGCGCGGGAGACCCAGTACTTC	CASSLIGGARETQYF
.	TRBJ1-1	TRBD1	TRBV10-1	TGCGCCAGCAGCCGGCATGTGACAGGGGCCCTGAACACTGAAGCTTTCTTT	CASSRHVTGALNTEAFF
.	TRBJ2-2	.	TRBV9	TGTGCCAGCAGCGCATGGAGGACGGCGAACACCGGGGAGCTGTTTTTT	CASSAWRTANTGELFF
.	TRBJ2-5	.	TRBV5-4	TGTGCCAGCCGTCAGGGGGGAAACCAAGAGACCCAGTACTTC	CASRQGGNQETQYF
.	TRBJ2-3	TRBD1	TRBV9	TGTGCCAGCAGCGAGACCGGGACAGGAAGCACAGATACGCAGTATTTT	CASSETGTGSTDTQYF
.	TRBJ2-5	TRBD1	TRBV5-1	TGCGCCAGCAGCGCCGGGGGGACAGGGCATGGGGAGACCCAGTACTTC	CASSAGGTGHGETQYF
.	TRBJ1-3	.	TRBV19	TGTGCCCAGAATTCGGTCTCTGGAAACACCATATATTTT	CAQNSVSGNTIYF
once	TRBJ2-2	.	TRBV7-9	TGTGCCAGCCTAGCCGGAACCGGGGAGCTGTTTTTT	CASLAGTGELFF
few	TRBJ1-2	.	TRBV12-3/TRBV12-4	TGTGCCAGCAGTTTGGGTCGAGACTATGGCTACACCTTC	CASSLGRDYGYTF
.	TRBJ2-7	TRBD2	TRBV19	TGTGCCAGTAGTATTAGGACTAGCTTGGAGTACGAGCAGTACTTC	CASSIRTSLEYEQYF
.	TRBJ2-7	.	TRBV5-1	TGCGCCAGCGCGGTCCGGGACACTAACTACGAGCAGTACTTC	CASAVRDTNYEQYF
.	TRBJ2-1	TRBD2	TRBV27	TGTGCCACCACGACTAGCACTTACAATGAGCAGTTCTTC	CATTTSTYNEQFF
.	TRBJ2-3	.	TRBV11-2	TGTGCCAGCAGCGAACCTTCCACAGATACGCAGTATTTT	CASSEPSTDTQYF
.	TRBJ1-1	.	TRBV7-9	TGTGCCAGCACCCGACCTGGCCGGACTGAAGCTTTCTTT	CASTRPGRTEAFF
once	TRBJ2-5	.	TRBV12-5	TGTGCTAGTGGTTTGGTACCGACCCAGTACTTC	CASGLVPTQYF
.	TRBJ2-6	.	TRBV19	TGTGCCAGTAGTATGTCCCCGCTGACCCTGATTTCTGGGGCCAACGTCCTGACTTTC	CASSMSPLTLISGANVLTF
.	TRBJ2-6	.	TRBV7-8	TGTGCCAGCAGCTCCCCATTGGGGGCCGGGGCCAACGTCCTGACTTTC	CASSSPLGAGANVLTF
.	TRBJ2-6	.	TRBV3-1/TRBV3-2	TGTGCCAGCAGCCAAGTGGGCAGGGTTGTTCCGGGGGCCAACGTCCTGACTTTC	CASSQVGRVVPGANVLTF
.	TRBJ1-3	.	TRBV9	TGTGCCAGCAGCGTTGAGGTTGTCTCTGGAAACACCATATATTTT	CASSVEVVSGNTIYF
.	TRBJ1-5	.	TRBV5-1	TGCGCCAGCTCCCTGGGGGCGGAGGGGAATCAGCCCCAGCATTTT	CASSLGAEGNQPQHF
.	TRBJ2-3	.	TRBV2	TGTGCCAGCACTGCGGACTCGGACCCCACAGATACGCAGTATTTT	CASTADSDPTDTQYF
.	TRBJ2-6	.	TRBV14	TGTGCCAGCAGCCAAGTGGGTGGCTCTGGGGCCAACGTCCTGACTTTC	CASSQVGGSGANVLTF
.	TRBJ1-5	TRBD1	TRBV2	TGTGCCAGCAGAGACAGGGCTGGGCAGCCCCAGCATTTT	CASRDRAGQPQHF
few	TRBJ2-4	.	TRBV9	TGTGCCAGCAGCGATGGACAGCTACGACTAGCCAAAAACATTCAGTACTTC	CASSDGQLRLAKNIQYF
.	TRBJ1-2	TRBD1	TRBV3-1/TRBV3-2	TGTGCCAGCAGAAGATCGGGGGGACAGGAGAACGGCTACACCTTC	CASRRSGGQENGYTF
.	TRBJ2-2	.	TRBV5-1	TGCGCCAGCAGCCGTCTCGGTGGAGAGAACACCGGGGAGCTGTTTTTT	CASSRLGGENTGELFF
.	TRBJ2-7	.	TRBV27	TGTGCCAGCAGTCCAGCTGAGGGGGGCTACGAGCAGTACTTC	CASSPAEGGYEQYF
.	TRBJ2-1	TRBD1	TRBV2	TGTGCCAGCAGTCCCGGGACAGGGACCCAAGAGCAGTTCTTC	CASSPGTGTQEQFF
.	TRBJ1-5	TRBD1	TRBV5-1	TGCGCCAGCAGCTTGGGGAGCCAGGGGGGCAATCAGCCCCAGCATTTT	CASSLGSQGGNQPQHF
.	TRBJ2-1	TRBD1	TRBV9	TGTGCCAGCAGCGCCGGGGACAGCAATGAGCAGTTCTTC	CASSAGDSNEQFF
.	TRBJ2-3	TRBD2	TRBV7-2	TGTGCCAGCAGCTTAGGGTCGAGCGGGGGGGCGGCAGATACGCAGTATTTT	CASSLGSSGGAADTQYF
.	TRBJ1-1	.	TRBV9	TGTGCCAGCAGCGTAGAAGCGAACACTGAAGCTTTCTTT	CASSVEANTEAFF